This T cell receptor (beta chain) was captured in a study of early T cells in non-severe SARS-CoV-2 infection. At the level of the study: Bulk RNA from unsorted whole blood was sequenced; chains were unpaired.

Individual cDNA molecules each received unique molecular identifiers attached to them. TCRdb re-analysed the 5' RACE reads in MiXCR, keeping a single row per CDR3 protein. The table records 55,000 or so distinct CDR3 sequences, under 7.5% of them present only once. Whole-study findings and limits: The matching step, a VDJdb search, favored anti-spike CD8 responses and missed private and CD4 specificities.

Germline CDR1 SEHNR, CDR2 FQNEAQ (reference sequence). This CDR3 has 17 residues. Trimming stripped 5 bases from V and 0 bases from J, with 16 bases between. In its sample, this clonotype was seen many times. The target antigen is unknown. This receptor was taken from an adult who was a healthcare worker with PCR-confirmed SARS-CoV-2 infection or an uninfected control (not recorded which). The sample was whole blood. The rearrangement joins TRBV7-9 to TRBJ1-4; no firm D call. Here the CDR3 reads CASSRLGGRSTNEKLFF. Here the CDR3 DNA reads TGTGCCAGCAGCCGCCTAGGAGGGAGGTCAACTAATGAAAAACTGTTTTTT.